The clone carrying this T cell receptor (beta chain) appeared a single time. Sequenced by immunoSEQ multiplex PCR; TCRdb stores in-frame clones only, minus some. The profile shows about 64,000 clones, 65% to 90% of them singletons. The data were obtained in a study of blood T cell repertoires in COVID-19. Across the whole study: Sites in the United States, Italy and Spain provided acute and convalescent COVID-19 samples. From T cells, B-cell-depleted T cells, or PBMCs came the material, which was cDNA or gDNA.

In germline, CDR1 is SGHRS, CDR2 YFSETQ. J was trimmed by 2 bases and V by 0 bases; bases with no gene match: 6. The CDR3 extends over 16 amino acids. This TCR came from a man in his forties with acute or convalescent COVID-19. The sample comprised peripheral blood. The chain employs TRBV5-1 and TRBJ2-3; 7 positions agree with TRBD2. The CDR3 region is CASSLALADPTDTQYF. Written as DNA, the CDR3 is TGCGCCAGCAGCTTGGCCCTAGCGGACCCCACAGATACGCAGTATTTT. Combining the CDR3 with reference TRBV5-1 and TRBJ2-3 gives the whole variable domain KAGVTQTPRYLIKTRGQQVTLSCSPISGHRSVSWYQQTPGQGLQFLFEYFSETQRNKGNFPGRFSGRQFSNSRSEMNVSTLELGDSALYLCASSLALADPTDTQYFGPGTRLTVL.